The entry below gives a single T cell receptor (beta chain) sequence along with its context. This clone has a single count. The clone's antigen remains unknown. No base qualities exist here, and no much larger clone lies one base off it. The time point label corresponds to: about 28 days (+/-7) after the second vaccine dose. AZD1222 recipients given second doses at about 4 weeks or at about 12 weeks were pooled, since spike-specific TCR depth and breadth were not found to differ between the two schedules. Vaccinee samples came from UK trials COV001 and COV002, including a single-blind randomized controlled phase 2/3 trial of AZD1222 (ChAdOx1 nCoV-19) in healthy adults. Trial participant PBMC samples were collected at day 0 and day 28 after the second dose for TCRbeta chain sequencing. The CDR3 regions of human TCRbeta chains were analyzed by immunosequencing. The authors' analysis ran thus. Repertoire TCRs were checked for matches against a reference library of SARS-CoV-2-specific TCRs that had been generated using the MIRA antigen-specificity platform. Breadth was defined as the fraction of unique TCRs that were SARS-CoV-2-associated. Depth was defined as the fraction of total T cells that were SARS-CoV-2-associated. Using the MIRA data, each spike-specific TCR was mapped to the spike region that the TCR reacts to and placed in a CD4 or CD8 class. Log10-transformed breadth and depth values were compared by one-way ANOVA with Sidak's multiple comparisons tests. TCRdb mirrors the immuneACCESS table, restricted to in-frame sequences. Some clones are absent from its copies; in checked studies, under half trace to an unresolved V gene, and the reason for the others is unknown. D and trimming were read from the DNA, whereas the V and J calls and clone size are those reported in that table. Here the sample has 100,000 to 150,000 clones; over 85% occur a single time. The ten biggest clones cover about 1.1% of the sample.

Including cysteine and phenylalanine, the CDR3 has 15 amino acids. The sequence is cut down to CDR3 DNA, 45 bases in frame from base 1. Between the V and J ends, shortened by 0 bases and 6 bases respectively, the junction contains 14 bases. For CDR1 and CDR2, the germline V gene (reference sequence) lists SEHNR and FQNEAQ. This sample is part of a study of T cell responses to AZD1222 COVID-19 vaccine (dated by TCRdb to 2020 to 2023). Regarding the research as a whole: A total of 230 to 250 trial participants underwent TCR sequencing, of whom about 210 had received two doses of AZD1222 and around 25 had received two doses of the MenACWY control vaccine. Trial participants were enrolled by age into 18-55, 56-69 and 70-plus year subgroups, with about 150, 27 and 61 TCR-sequenced participants respectively. Paper-wide results and their limitations: A significant rise in spike-specific TCR breadth and depth was observed after two AZD1222 doses relative to day 0 and relative to MenACWY recipients. The 56-69-year group was small, and its depth increase did not reach significance, likely because of low power. Because no day 14 peak-response samples were available, repertoires were characterized only after the peak T cell response. The vaccine-associated CD4 TCRs covered the entire spike protein, and the dominant responses fell in regions 160-218 and 743-854. Nearly half of unique spike-specific TCRs reportedly recognized epitopes outside regions mutated in the B.1.351 and B.1.1.7 variants. Most participants were white British and females outnumbered males, and the authors suggested that clonal diversity may have been underestimated. Conclusions about previously exposed vaccinees are limited, since just five or six AZD1222 recipients were seropositive for SARS-CoV-2 at baseline.

The sample was peripheral blood, taken 28 days after the second AZD1222 dose. The rearrangement combines TRBV7-9 with TRBJ1-1; confidence is insufficient to name the D gene. This TCR was recovered from an adult who received the AZD1222 COVID-19 vaccine. The CDR3 reads as follows: CASSLALAGGPEAFF. The sequenced DNA: TGTGCCAGCAGCTTAGCTCTTGCAGGAGGGCCTGAAGCTTTCTTT.